This is a list of T cell receptor beta chains from one sample in a study of graft-versus-host responses after intestinal transplantation. The repertoire was sequenced with immunoSEQ multiplex PCR; TCRdb's copy has only in-frame clones and lacks some. Counted here are fewer than 8,500 clones, about three quarters occurring once; the ten biggest clones make up about 13%. The specimen was ileum tissue, collected about 230 days after intestinal transplant. These receptors came from a human patient who received an intestinal transplant, so some T cells may come from the graft donor. The CDR3 runs from the conserved cysteine through the conserved F or W.

V gene: TRBV7-3; J gene: TRBJ2-3; CDR3 protein: CASSAGRQRTDTQYF
V gene: TRBV7-2; J gene: TRBJ2-1; CDR3 protein: CASSRQGASPYNEQFF
V gene: TRBV6-6; J gene: TRBJ2-7; CDR3 protein: CASSNGGQINYEQYF
V gene: TRBV7-9; J gene: TRBJ1-3; CDR3 protein: CASSIDPRPGNTIYF
V gene: TRBV27; J gene: TRBJ2-3; CDR3 protein: CASRPLTAGGTDTQYF
V gene: TRBV6-5; J gene: TRBJ1-1; CDR3 protein: CASRTRDNMNTEAFF
V gene: TRBV9; J gene: TRBJ2-2; CDR3 protein: CASKGGLAENTGELFF
V gene: TRBV6-1; J gene: TRBJ2-5; CDR3 protein: CASSEASGGQETQYF
V gene: TRBV6-5; J gene: TRBJ1-1; CDR3 protein: CASSHGTPFSTEAFF
V gene: TRBV11-2; J gene: TRBJ2-3; CDR3 protein: CASSLVRTGGTDTQYF
V gene: TRBV5-1; J gene: TRBJ1-4; CDR3 protein: CASSLAGPRQGSRNEKLFF
V gene: TRBV5-1; J gene: TRBJ2-3; CDR3 protein: CASSFGFPSDTQYF
V gene: TRBV7-4; J gene: TRBJ1-2; CDR3 protein: CASSLGRRISNYGYTF
V gene: TRBV9; J gene: TRBJ2-7; CDR3 protein: CASSAAPPGEQYF
V gene: TRBV28; J gene: TRBJ2-7; CDR3 protein: CASGGGGSSYEQYF
V gene: TRBV9; J gene: TRBJ2-1; CDR3 protein: CASSARLALYNEQFF
V gene: TRBV6-1; J gene: TRBJ2-3; CDR3 protein: CASSVMVSGGRADTQYF
V gene: TRBV6-6; J gene: TRBJ1-2; CDR3 protein: CASNTGQGYGYTF
V gene: TRBV6-6; J gene: TRBJ2-7; CDR3 protein: CASSTTSGGSYEQYF
V gene: TRBV21-1; J gene: TRBJ1-4; CDR3 protein: CASSKVRRGYNEKLFF
V gene: TRBV6-4; J gene: TRBJ2-2; CDR3 protein: CASSASGSTGELFF
V gene: TRBV29-1; J gene: TRBJ2-7; CDR3 protein: CSVVRGAYEQYF
V gene: TRBV7-8; J gene: TRBJ2-1; CDR3 protein: CASSLDRGISSGRMGYEQFF
V gene: TRBV5-1; J gene: TRBJ2-3; CDR3 protein: CASSSPADTQYF
V gene: TRBV12-5; J gene: TRBJ1-6; CDR3 protein: CASGWGLSKALLGSPLHF
V gene: TRBV11-1; J gene: TRBJ2-7; CDR3 protein: CASSSGLAVDYEQYF
V gene: TRBV6-6; J gene: TRBJ2-2; CDR3 protein: CASSMGPGGWAGELFF
V gene: TRBV2; J gene: TRBJ2-1; CDR3 protein: CASSDPHSGRYNEQFF
V gene: TRBV18; J gene: .; CDR3 protein: CASSPHQGALNYEQYF
V gene: TRBV6-5; J gene: TRBJ2-1; CDR3 protein: CASSYSEVNEQFF
V gene: TRBV2; J gene: TRBJ2-7; CDR3 protein: CASFDPGWGYEQYF
V gene: TRBV7-8; J gene: TRBJ2-7; CDR3 protein: CASSLAPPSGEQYF
V gene: TRBV6-5; J gene: TRBJ2-2; CDR3 protein: CASSFSGPTGELFF
V gene: TRBV6-1; J gene: TRBJ1-1; CDR3 protein: CASRGQGGAEAFF
V gene: TRBV19; J gene: TRBJ2-1; CDR3 protein: CASNDRGFLYNEQFF
V gene: TRBV11-2; J gene: TRBJ1-1; CDR3 protein: CASGQGAEAFF
V gene: TRBV2; J gene: TRBJ1-6; CDR3 protein: CASSIGTGLNSPLHF
V gene: TRBV2; J gene: TRBJ2-3; CDR3 protein: CASSRTGGLITDTQYF
V gene: TRBV6-5; J gene: TRBJ2-7; CDR3 protein: CASRRRGAHEQYF
V gene: TRBV15; J gene: TRBJ2-7; CDR3 protein: CATSTGPGGYEQYF
V gene: TRBV18; J gene: TRBJ2-7; CDR3 protein: CASSRTGVPYEQYF